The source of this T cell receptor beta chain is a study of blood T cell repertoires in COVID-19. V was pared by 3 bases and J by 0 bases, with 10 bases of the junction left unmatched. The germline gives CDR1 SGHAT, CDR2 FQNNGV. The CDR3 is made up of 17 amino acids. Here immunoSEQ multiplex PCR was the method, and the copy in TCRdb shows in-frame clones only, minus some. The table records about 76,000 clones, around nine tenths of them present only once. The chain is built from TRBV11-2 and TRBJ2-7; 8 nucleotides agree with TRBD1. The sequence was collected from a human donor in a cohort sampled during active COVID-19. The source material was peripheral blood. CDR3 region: CASSFSLGTGHSYEQYF. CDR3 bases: TGTGCCAGCAGCTTTTCTTTAGGGACAGGACACTCCTACGAGCAGTACTTC.